Listed below are T cell receptor beta chains from one sample, sequenced in a study of blood T cell repertoires in COVID-19. Produced via immunoSEQ multiplex PCR; TCRdb's table is partial and in-frame only. The sample contains about 200,000 clones, roughly 80% of which appear only once. The sequencing input was peripheral blood. These receptor sequences come from a woman aged 60-75 years with COVID-19, enrolled during active disease. The conserved cysteine and the conserved F or W are not part of the CDR3 here. Each record gives: CDR3 protein, clone size, V gene, D gene, J gene. A D gene is named only where the DNA matches it firmly. Some rows mark clone size as missing; the rest say once, few, many or name a class of expanded clone.

CDR3: ATSRDRTGLEAF
size: few
V: TRBV15
D: TRBD1
J: TRBJ1-1

CDR3: ASSQDSLAGGKNTGELF
size: few
V: TRBV4-3
D: TRBD2
J: TRBJ2-2

CDR3: ASSPVPGVISGNTIY
size: NA
V: TRBV4-2
D: NA
J: TRBJ1-3

CDR3: ASSPQGFATNEKLF
size: NA
V: TRBV28
D: NA
J: TRBJ1-4

CDR3: ASSYGGPMDTQY
size: NA
V: TRBV6-5
D: NA
J: TRBJ2-3

CDR3: ASRGDIMNEKLF
size: NA
V: TRBV2
D: NA
J: TRBJ1-4

CDR3: ASSPTRGGTEAF
size: NA
V: TRBV5-6
D: NA
J: TRBJ1-1

CDR3: ASSPDLGHTEAF
size: NA
V: TRBV7-8
D: NA
J: TRBJ1-1

CDR3: ASSQGTEGNTEAF
size: NA
V: TRBV3-1/TRBV3-2
D: NA
J: TRBJ1-1

CDR3: ATRDIFEKLF
size: NA
V: TRBV19
D: NA
J: TRBJ1-4

CDR3: ATSRESGLVTDTQY
size: NA
V: TRBV15
D: TRBD2
J: TRBJ2-3

CDR3: ASSPSTGWDTEAF
size: few
V: TRBV18
D: TRBD1
J: TRBJ1-1

CDR3: ASSPGGGGYT
size: NA
V: TRBV18
D: NA
J: TRBJ1-2

CDR3: ASSQLDLFSLNSPLH
size: NA
V: TRBV4-1
D: NA
J: TRBJ1-6

CDR3: ASSERDSFSGYT
size: once
V: TRBV6-1
D: NA
J: TRBJ1-2

CDR3: ASSYSGQGARQPQH
size: NA
V: TRBV6-2/TRBV6-3
D: TRBD1
J: TRBJ1-5

CDR3: SVERMARSDEAF
size: NA
V: TRBV29-1
D: NA
J: TRBJ1-1